This T cell receptor (beta chain) was identified in a study of T cell repertoires in cytomegalovirus infection. In its sample, this clonotype was seen many times. Trimming pared 4 bases from V and 3 bases from J, leaving 18 bases between. The CDR3 is 16 amino acids. Germline V lookup: CDR1 ENHRY, CDR2 SYGVKD. TCRdb analysed the reads with MiXCR anew, one entry per CDR3 protein. The repertoire has fewer than 700,000 distinct CDR3 sequences, 24% of them found once; the top ten carry 6.5% to 10%. Sequences were obtained from CD8+ T cells from PBMCs. This receptor was obtained from a human donor in good health (CMV status not recorded). Some clones in this sample may be carry-over from other donors' samples. The chain carries TRBV10-3 and TRBJ2-5, with D perhaps matching TRBD1 (6 bases). This CDR3 is CAISAPPTGPEETQYF. The CDR3 bases are TGTGCCATCAGTGCACCCCCGACAGGACCTGAAGAGACCCAGTACTTC.